The 16 T cell receptor beta chains below come from one sample, sequenced in a study of blood T cell repertoires in COVID-19. Some clones are missing from TCRdb's copy, which holds only in-frame ones; the method was immunoSEQ multiplex PCR. The sample contains around 210,000 clones, around 85% of which appear only once. Sequenced input: peripheral blood. These receptors originate from a man aged 45-65 years with COVID-19, enrolled during active disease.

The chain's CDR3 is CSVGQGDHGYTF. The CDR3 DNA reads as TGCAGCGTTGGGCAGGGCGATCATGGCTACACCTTC. This chain joins TRBV29-1 and TRBJ1-2, with D perhaps matching TRBD1 (5 bases). This CDR3 comprises 12 residues. The V and J ends lost 4 bases and 6 bases respectively, with 12 bases between them. Germline CDR1 and CDR2: SQVTM and ANQGSEA.

This CDR3 is CASSNRQGLNSPLHF. CDR3 nucleotide sequence: TGTGCCAGCAGTAATCGACAGGGCTTGAATTCACCCCTCCACTTT. V usage is TRBV6-6 and J usage is TRBJ1-6, with 7 bases matching TRBD1. The trim removed 5 bases at V and 7 bases at J, leaving 8 bases unmatched. The CDR3 loop spans 15 amino acids. Germline lookup yields CDR1 MNHNY and CDR2 SVGAGI (reference sequence).

This chain joins TRBV19 and TRBJ2-2, with TRBD1 as a possible D gene (6 bases). Germline V gene sequence: CDR1 LNHDA, CDR2 SQIVND (reference sequence). This CDR3 is 16 amino acids long. The V and J ends lost 7 bases and 1 base respectively, with 16 bases between them. CDR3 amino acids: CASTPSGAQNTGELFF. CDR3 bases: TGTGCCAGTACCCCCTCAGGGGCACAGAACACCGGGGAGCTGTTTTTT.

V usage is TRBV5-1 and J usage is TRBJ1-4; no definite D call. V was pared by 0 bases and J by 2 bases, with 5 bases between. The germline V gene has CDR1 SGHRS and CDR2 YFSETQ. The CDR3 has 14 residues. As DNA, the CDR3 is TGCGCCAGCAGCTTGGACGGGACTAATGAAAAACTGTTTTTT. It codes for CASSLDGTNEKLFF.

The CDR3 reads CSVGPGQGAEAFF. The CDR3 DNA is TGCAGCGTCGGCCCGGGACAGGGGGCGGAAGCTTTCTTT. The rearrangement uses TRBV29-1 and TRBJ1-1; TRBD1 aligns across 12 bases. The V gene's germline CDR1 is SQVTM and CDR2 ANQGSEA. The CDR3 loop spans 13 amino acids. The junction had 7 bases not matched to a gene; V was cut back by 6 bases and J by 8 bases.

The chain links TRBV5-1 to TRBJ2-7, with 8 bases identical to TRBD1. This CDR3 contains 16 residues. Germline V gene sequence: CDR1 SGHRS, CDR2 YFSETQ. The V gene end was trimmed by 5 bases and the J gene end by 0 bases; junction bases not matched to a gene: 10. This chain's CDR3 is CASSQGAIPSSYEQYF. As DNA, the CDR3 is TGCGCCAGCAGTCAGGGGGCGATACCAAGCTCCTACGAGCAGTACTTC.

This chain connects TRBV4-1 to TRBJ2-1; 10 nucleotides agree with TRBD2. V was pared by 0 bases and J by 9 bases, with 5 bases of the junction left unmatched. Germline V gene lookup returns CDR1 MGHRA and CDR2 YSYEKL. CDR3 size: 15 residues. CDR3 in DNA: TGCGCCAGCAGCCAAGATAGCGGGGGGCCATCTGAGCAGTTCTTC. Translating it yields CASSQDSGGPSEQFF.

The chain carries TRBV5-1 and TRBJ2-5; unclear D gene. The CDR3 totals 14 residues. The V and J ends lost 4 bases and 5 bases respectively, with 15 bases between them. Germline V gene data show CDR1 as SGHRS and CDR2 as YFSETQ. CDR3 residues: CASSPPGQVETQYF. The CDR3 DNA reads as TGCGCCAGCAGCCCGCCAGGCCAGGTGGAGACCCAGTACTTC.

This clone was observed a handful of times. This chain connects TRBV3-1 (or the pseudogene TRBV3-2) to TRBJ2-2, with 7 bases matching TRBD2. There are 16 residues in the CDR3. With V trimmed by 0 bases and J by 3 bases, 4 bases remained unmatched. From germline, CDR1 is LGHDT and CDR2 YNNKEL (reference sequence). The CDR3 DNA is TGTGCCAGCAGCCAAGATTGGGGGGGATACACCGGGGAGCTGTTTTTT. It codes for CASSQDWGGYTGELFF.

V is TRBV20-1 and J is TRBJ2-3, with TRBD2 as a possible D gene (5 bases). The germline V gene encodes CDR1 DFQATT and CDR2 SNEGSKA (reference sequence). The CDR3 has 14 amino acids. Trimming took 3 bases from V and 0 from J, leaving 10 bases between them. The CDR3: CSASFSASTDTQYF. The CDR3 bases are TGCAGTGCTAGTTTTAGCGCGAGCACAGATACGCAGTATTTT.

This clone was detected only once. The chain links TRBV25-1 to TRBJ2-2; 10 bases map to TRBD2. The germline gives CDR1 MGHDK, CDR2 SYGVNS. The CDR3 consists of 17 residues. The trim removed 4 bases at V and 3 bases at J, leaving 8 bases unmatched. The CDR3 bases are TGTGCCAGCAGTGCACAAACGGGACTAGCGCACACCGGGGAGCTGTTTTTT. Translating gives CASSAQTGLAHTGELFF.

This clone was counted a single time. The chain uses TRBV5-3 and TRBJ1-5; unclear D gene. TRBV5-3 is labeled an ORF, and its function is uncertain. The CDR3 totals 11 residues. The CDR3 sequence: CFTDNNQPQHF. The CDR3 coding sequence is TGTTTTACAGATAATAATCAGCCCCAGCATTTT.

The chain combines TRBV5-5 with TRBJ2-7, with 8 bases fitting TRBD2. The germline V gene has CDR1 SGHKS and CDR2 YYEKEE (reference sequence). Trimming cost V 0 bases and J 4 bases; bases outside gene matches: 6. The CDR3 contains 15 residues. CDR3 region: CASSLGRTSIYEQYF. CDR3 nucleotides: TGTGCCAGCAGCTTGGGTCGGACTAGCATTTACGAGCAGTACTTC.

V and J are TRBV2 and TRBJ1-4; possible D gene TRBD1, 5 bases. The V end was cut by 5 bases, the J end by 0 bases, with 13 bases between. The CDR3 is made up of 16 amino acids. Per the germline V gene, CDR1 is SNHLY and CDR2 is FYNNEI. CDR3 region: CASSPRQPSTNEKLFF. CDR3 in DNA: TGTGCCAGCAGTCCTAGACAGCCCTCAACTAATGAAAAACTGTTTTTT.

The chain couples TRBV7-9 to TRBJ2-7; 7 positions match TRBD2. J gave up 3 bases and V 7 bases, and 3 bases lay outside the gene matches. CDR1 SEHNR and CDR2 FQNEAQ come from the germline V gene (reference sequence). This CDR3 spans 12 amino acids. The CDR3 coding sequence is TGTGCCAGCACTAGCGGTCTCTACGAGCAGTACTTC. Amino acids: CASTSGLYEQYF. Together with reference TRBV7-9 and TRBJ2-7, the CDR3 gives the full variable domain: DTGVSQNPRHKITKRGQNVTFRCDPISEHNRLYWYRQTLGQGPEFLTYFQNEAQLEKSRLLSDRFSAERPKGSFSTLEIQRTEQGDSAMYLCASTSGLYEQYFGPGTRLTVT.

The CDR3 region is CASSQVVLAGNEQYF. For the CDR3, the DNA is TGTGCCAGCAGCCAAGTGGTTCTAGCGGGGAACGAGCAGTACTTC. The rearrangement links TRBV3-1 (or the pseudogene TRBV3-2) to TRBJ2-7; 9 bases align to TRBD2. Germline CDR1 LGHDT, CDR2 YNNKEL (reference sequence). The CDR3 consists of 15 residues. V trimming: 1 base; J trimming: 5 bases; junction bases outside the gene matches: 6.